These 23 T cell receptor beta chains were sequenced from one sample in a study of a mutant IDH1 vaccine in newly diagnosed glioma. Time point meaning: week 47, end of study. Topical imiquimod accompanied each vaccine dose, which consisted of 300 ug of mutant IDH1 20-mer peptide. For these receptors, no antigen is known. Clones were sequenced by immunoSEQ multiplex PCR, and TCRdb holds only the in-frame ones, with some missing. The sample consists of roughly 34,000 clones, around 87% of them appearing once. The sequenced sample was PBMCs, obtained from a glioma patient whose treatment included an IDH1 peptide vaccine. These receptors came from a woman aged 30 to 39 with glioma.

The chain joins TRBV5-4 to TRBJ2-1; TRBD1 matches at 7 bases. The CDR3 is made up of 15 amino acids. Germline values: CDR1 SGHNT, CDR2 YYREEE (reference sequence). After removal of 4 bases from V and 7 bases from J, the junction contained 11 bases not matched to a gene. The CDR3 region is CASSTDRVGINEQFF. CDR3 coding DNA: TGTGCCAGCAGCACCGACAGGGTGGGAATTAATGAGCAGTTCTTC.

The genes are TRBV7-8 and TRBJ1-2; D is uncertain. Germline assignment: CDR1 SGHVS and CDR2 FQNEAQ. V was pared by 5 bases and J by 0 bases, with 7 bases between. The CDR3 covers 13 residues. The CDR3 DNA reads TGTGCCAGCAGCCAGTGGTCTAACTATGGCTACACCTTC. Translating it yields CASSQWSNYGYTF.

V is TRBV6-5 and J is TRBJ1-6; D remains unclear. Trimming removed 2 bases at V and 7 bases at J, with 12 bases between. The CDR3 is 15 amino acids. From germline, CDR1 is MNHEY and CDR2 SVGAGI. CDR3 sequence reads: CASSYARPPNSPLHF. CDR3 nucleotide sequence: TGTGCCAGCAGTTACGCTCGCCCGCCCAATTCACCCCTCCACTTT.

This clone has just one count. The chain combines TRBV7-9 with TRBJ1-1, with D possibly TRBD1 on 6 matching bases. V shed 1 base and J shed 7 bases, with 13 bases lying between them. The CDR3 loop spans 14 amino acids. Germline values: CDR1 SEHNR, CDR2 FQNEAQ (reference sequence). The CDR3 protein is CASSLGGPQGEAFF. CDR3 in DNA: TGTGCCAGCAGCTTAGGAGGTCCACAGGGTGAAGCTTTCTTT.

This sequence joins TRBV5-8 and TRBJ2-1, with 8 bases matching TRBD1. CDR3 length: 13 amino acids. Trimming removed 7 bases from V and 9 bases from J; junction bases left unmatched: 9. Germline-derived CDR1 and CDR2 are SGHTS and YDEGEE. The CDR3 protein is CASSRDRYGEQFF. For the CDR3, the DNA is TGTGCCAGCTCCCGGGACAGGTATGGTGAGCAGTTCTTC.

The CDR3 DNA is TGTGCCAGCATCTCGGCGGGGGCAGGGGAAAAACTGTTTTTT. It codes for CASISAGAGEKLFF. The chain combines TRBV7-9 with TRBJ1-4, with a possible D match to TRBD1 (6 bases). Trimming removed 7 bases from V and 8 bases from J, with 17 bases in between. The CDR3 consists of 14 residues. Germline CDR1 SEHNR, CDR2 FQNEAQ (reference sequence).

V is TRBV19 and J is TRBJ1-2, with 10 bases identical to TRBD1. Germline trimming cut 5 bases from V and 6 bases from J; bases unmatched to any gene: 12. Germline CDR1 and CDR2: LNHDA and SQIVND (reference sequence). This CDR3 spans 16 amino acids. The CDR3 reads CASSPRTGGITNGYTF. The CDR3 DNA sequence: TGTGCCAGTAGTCCTCGGACAGGGGGGATCACAAATGGCTACACCTTC.

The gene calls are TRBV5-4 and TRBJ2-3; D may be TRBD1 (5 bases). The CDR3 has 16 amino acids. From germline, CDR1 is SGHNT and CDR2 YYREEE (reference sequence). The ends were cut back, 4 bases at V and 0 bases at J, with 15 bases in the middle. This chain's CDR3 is CASSRDSLPSTDTQYF. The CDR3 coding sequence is TGTGCCAGCAGCCGCGACAGCCTCCCTAGCACAGATACGCAGTATTTT.

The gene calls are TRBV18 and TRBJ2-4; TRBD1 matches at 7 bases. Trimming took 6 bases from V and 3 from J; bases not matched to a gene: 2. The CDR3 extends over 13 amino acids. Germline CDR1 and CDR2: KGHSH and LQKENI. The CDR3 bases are TGTGCCAGCTCCCGGGACAGCAAAAACATTCAGTACTTC. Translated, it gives CASSRDSKNIQYF.

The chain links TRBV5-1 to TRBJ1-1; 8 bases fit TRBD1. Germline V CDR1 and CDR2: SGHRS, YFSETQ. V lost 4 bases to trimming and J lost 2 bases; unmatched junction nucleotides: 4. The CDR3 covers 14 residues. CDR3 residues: CASSKGQDNTEAFF. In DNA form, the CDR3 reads TGCGCCAGCAGCAAGGGACAGGACAACACTGAAGCTTTCTTT.

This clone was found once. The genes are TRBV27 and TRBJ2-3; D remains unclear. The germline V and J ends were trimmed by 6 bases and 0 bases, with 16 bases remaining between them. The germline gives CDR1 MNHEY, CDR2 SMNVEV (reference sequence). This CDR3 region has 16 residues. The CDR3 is CASRQLLGPSTDTQYF. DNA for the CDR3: TGTGCCAGCAGGCAACTTTTGGGTCCAAGCACAGATACGCAGTATTTT.

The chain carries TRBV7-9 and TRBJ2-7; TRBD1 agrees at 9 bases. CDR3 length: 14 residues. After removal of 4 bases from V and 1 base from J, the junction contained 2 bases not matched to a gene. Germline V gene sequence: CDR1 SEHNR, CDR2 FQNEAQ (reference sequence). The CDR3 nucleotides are TGTGCCAGCAGCTCGGACAGGGGATCCTACGAGCAGTACTTC. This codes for CASSSDRGSYEQYF.

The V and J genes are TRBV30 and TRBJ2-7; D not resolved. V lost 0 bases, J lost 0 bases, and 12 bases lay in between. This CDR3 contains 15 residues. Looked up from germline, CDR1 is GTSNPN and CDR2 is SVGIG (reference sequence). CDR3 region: CAWSVLGRSSYEQYF. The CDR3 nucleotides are TGTGCCTGGAGTGTACTTGGCAGGAGCTCCTACGAGCAGTACTTC.

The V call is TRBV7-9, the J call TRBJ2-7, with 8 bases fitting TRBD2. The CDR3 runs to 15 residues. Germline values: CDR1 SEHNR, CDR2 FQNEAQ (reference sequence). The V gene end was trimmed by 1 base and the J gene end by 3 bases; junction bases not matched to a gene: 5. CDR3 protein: CASSLVGRGDYEQYF. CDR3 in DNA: TGTGCCAGCAGCTTAGTAGGGCGGGGGGACTACGAGCAGTACTTC.

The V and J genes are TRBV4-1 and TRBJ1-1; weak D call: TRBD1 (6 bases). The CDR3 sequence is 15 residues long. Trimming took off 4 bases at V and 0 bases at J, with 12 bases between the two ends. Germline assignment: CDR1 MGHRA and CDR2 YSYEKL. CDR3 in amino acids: CASSRNQGMNTEAFF. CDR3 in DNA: TGCGCCAGCAGCCGAAATCAGGGGATGAACACTGAAGCTTTCTTT.

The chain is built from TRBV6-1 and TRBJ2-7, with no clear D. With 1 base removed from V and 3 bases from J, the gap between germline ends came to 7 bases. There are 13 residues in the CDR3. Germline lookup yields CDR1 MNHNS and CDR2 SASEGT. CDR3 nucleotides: TGTGCCAGCAGTGAAGGACGAGACTACGAGCAGTACTTC. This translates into CASSEGRDYEQYF.

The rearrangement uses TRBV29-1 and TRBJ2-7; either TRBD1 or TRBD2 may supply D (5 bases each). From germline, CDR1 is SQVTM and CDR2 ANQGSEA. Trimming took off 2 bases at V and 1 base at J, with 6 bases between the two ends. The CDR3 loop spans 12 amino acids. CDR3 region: CSVEWGSYEQYF. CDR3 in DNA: TGCAGCGTTGAATGGGGGTCCTACGAGCAGTACTTC.

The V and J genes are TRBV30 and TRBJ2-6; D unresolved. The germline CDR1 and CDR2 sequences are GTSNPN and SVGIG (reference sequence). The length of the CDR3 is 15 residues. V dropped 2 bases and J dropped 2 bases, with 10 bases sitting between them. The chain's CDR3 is CAWSTGQAGANVLTF. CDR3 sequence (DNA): TGTGCCTGGAGTACCGGGCAGGCTGGGGCCAACGTCCTGACTTTC. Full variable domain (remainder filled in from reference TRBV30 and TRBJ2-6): SQTIHQWPATLVQPVGSPLSLECTVEGTSNPNLYWYRQAAGRGLQLLFYSVGIGQISSEVPQNLSASRPQDRQFILSSKKLLLSDSGFYLCAWSTGQAGANVLTFGAGSRLTVL.

CDR3 amino acids: CASSIGRVMNYGYTF. CDR3 nucleotide sequence: TGTGCCAGTAGTATAGGTCGGGTGATGAACTATGGCTACACCTTC. V usage is TRBV19 and J usage is TRBJ1-2; no reliable D call. V was clipped by 1 base and J by 2 bases, with 11 bases between them. Germline V CDR1 and CDR2: LNHDA, SQIVND (reference sequence). The CDR3 has 15 amino acids.

The CDR3 reads CASRATASTDTQYF. The CDR3, as DNA: TGCGCCAGCAGGGCGACAGCTAGCACAGATACGCAGTATTTT. This chain joins TRBV5-1 and TRBJ2-3; D is perhaps TRBD1 (5 bases). Trimming took 5 bases from V and 0 from J, leaving 10 bases between them. The CDR3 has 14 residues. Germline V lookup: CDR1 SGHRS, CDR2 YFSETQ. The entire variable domain, with the rest obtained from reference TRBV5-1 and TRBJ2-3, is as follows: KAGVTQTPRYLIKTRGQQVTLSCSPISGHRSVSWYQQTPGQGLQFLFEYFSETQRNKGNFPGRFSGRQFSNSRSEMNVSTLELGDSALYLCASRATASTDTQYFGPGTRLTVL.

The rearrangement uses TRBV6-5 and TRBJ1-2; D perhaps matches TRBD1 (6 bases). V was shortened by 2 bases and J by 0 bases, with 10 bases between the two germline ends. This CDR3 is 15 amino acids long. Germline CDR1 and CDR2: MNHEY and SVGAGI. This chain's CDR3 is CASSYQQGANYGYTF. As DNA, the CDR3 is TGTGCCAGCAGTTACCAACAGGGCGCTAACTATGGCTACACCTTC.

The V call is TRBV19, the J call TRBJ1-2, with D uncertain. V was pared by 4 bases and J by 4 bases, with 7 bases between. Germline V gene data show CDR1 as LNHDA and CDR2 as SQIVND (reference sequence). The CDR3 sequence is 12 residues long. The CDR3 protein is CASSTAVYGYTF. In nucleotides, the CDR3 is TGTGCCAGTAGTACGGCGGTCTATGGCTACACCTTC.

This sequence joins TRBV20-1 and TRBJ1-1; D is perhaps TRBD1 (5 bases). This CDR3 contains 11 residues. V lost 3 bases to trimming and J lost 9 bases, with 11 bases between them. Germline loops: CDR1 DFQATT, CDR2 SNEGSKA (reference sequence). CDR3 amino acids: CSASDGGKAFF. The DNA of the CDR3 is TGCAGTGCTAGTGACGGGGGGAAAGCTTTCTTT.